The 13 T cell receptor beta chains given below trace back to one sample, sequenced in a study of T cell clonality in common variable immunodeficiency. Whole-study results and caveats: Common variable immunodeficiency TCR beta sequences reportedly had fewer deletions and N-nucleotide insertions.

These receptors are not linked to any known antigen. Data came from immunoSEQ multiplex PCR; TCRdb stores just in-frame clones and leaves some out. The sample holds roughly 42,000 clones, and no clone turns up only once. The sample taken for sequencing was peripheral blood mononuclear cells. These receptors came from a human donor with common variable immunodeficiency.

The CDR3 bases that were read are TGTGCCAGCAGCGTCTCGGGACAAATATACGAG. Its protein is CASSVSGQIYE. The whole CDR3 sequence is CASSVSGQIYEQYF. The chain carries TRBV7-2 and TRBJ2-7; weak D call: TRBD1 (6 bases). The sequence runs out 3 residues before the end of the CDR3; the remainder is reconstructed from the germline J gene. This CDR3 comprises 14 residues. The germline gives CDR1 SGHTA, CDR2 FQGNSA. V was shortened by 5 bases and J by 4 bases, with 15 bases between the two germline ends.

This clone was counted ten times or more. The CDR3 end falls 3 residues outside the read, so it is completed with the germline J gene. The chain is built from TRBV20-1 and TRBJ2-5; 10 bases map to TRBD1. The CDR3 runs 14 residues. Trimming removed 5 bases from V and 5 bases from J; junction bases left unmatched: 8. Germline CDR1 is DFQATT and CDR2 is SNEGSKA (reference sequence). CDR3 sequence: CSARRQGAGETQYF. The CDR3 DNA, read in part, is TGCAGTGCTCGAAGACAGGGGGCCGGGGAGACC.

This clone appeared a few times. The sequenced fragment ends 3 residues before the CDR3 boundary, so the rest is inferred from the germline J gene. V and J are TRBV7-2 and TRBJ2-5, with unresolved D. The CDR3 runs 14 residues. Germline-derived CDR1 and CDR2 are SGHTA and FQGNSA. V was clipped by 5 bases and J by 4 bases, with 14 bases between them. Partial CDR3 DNA: TGTGCCAGCAGCCCCCGACGCGGCGGAGAGACC. It specifies CASSPRRGGET. The CDR3 as a whole reads CASSPRRGGETQYF.

This clone was seen only a few times. The sequence runs out 3 residues before the end of the CDR3; the remainder is reconstructed from the germline J gene. The chain is built from TRBV7-9 and TRBJ2-5; D perhaps matches TRBD2 (6 bases). V was shortened by 4 bases and J by 5 bases, with 14 bases between the two germline ends. The CDR3 runs to 14 residues. CDR1 SEHNR and CDR2 FQNEAQ come from the germline V gene (reference sequence). This chain's CDR3 is CASSSRDSRETQYF. The DNA read from the CDR3 is TGTGCCAGCAGCTCCCGGGACTCTAGGGAGACC.

This clone turned up a few times. The read gets to within 3 residues of the CDR3 end, and the germline J gene fills in the rest. V is TRBV2 and J is TRBJ2-1; D is ambiguous. The CDR3 is 11 amino acids. V was trimmed by 8 bases and J by 8 bases, leaving 10 bases between them. Germline V gene data show CDR1 as SNHLY and CDR2 as FYNNEI. CDR3 loop: CASLYEDEQFF. CDR3 bases read: TGTGCCAGCTTATATGAGGATGAG.

This clone was detected ten times or more. From the germline J gene comes the end of the CDR3, since the read stops 3 residues before it. The V gene is TRBV5-1, the J gene TRBJ1-2; 7 bases agree with TRBD1. CDR1 is SGHRS, CDR2 YFSETQ, per germline. V was clipped by 4 bases and J by 0 bases; unmatched bases: 6. CDR3 size: 15 residues. CDR3 bases read: TGCGCCAGCAGCGAACCGGGACAGACTAACTATGGC. Its protein product is CASSEPGQTNYG. The CDR3 in full is CASSEPGQTNYGYTF.

A remark on this clone: The read stops 3 residues short of the end of the CDR3; the missing end is completed from the germline J gene. This chain links TRBV5-6 with TRBJ2-3, with D tentatively TRBD2 (5 bases). The V end was cut by 4 bases, the J end by 8 bases, with 17 bases between. Germline assignment: CDR1 SGHDT and CDR2 YYEEEE. CDR3 length equals 14 residues. CDR3 amino acids: CASSNPTSIGTQYF. CDR3 DNA, as far as it was read: TGTGCCAGCAGCAACCCTACTAGTATCGGTACG.

On this clone: With the read ending 3 residues before the CDR3 end, the germline J gene is used to fill in that end. The chain uses TRBV5-1 and TRBJ2-5; 11 bases match TRBD1. CDR1 and CDR2 from the germline V gene are SGHRS and YFSETQ. The CDR3 covers 15 residues. After removal of 4 bases from V and 4 bases from J, the junction contained 6 bases not matched to a gene. The sequenced CDR3 bases are TGCGCCAGCAGCGCGGACAGGGGGCGAGGAGAGACC. Translating it yields CASSADRGRGET. In full, the CDR3 is CASSADRGRGETQYF.

This clone was recorded at least ten times. The read ends 3 residues early relative to the CDR3; the germline J gene fills the gap. The chain has TRBV29-1 and TRBJ2-5, with TRBD2 identical over 11 bases. V lost 6 bases and J lost 4; bases outside the gene matches: 10. The CDR3 has 15 amino acids. Germline V gene sequence: CDR1 SQVTM, CDR2 ANQGSEA. The CDR3 loop is CSVGLAGTVGETQYF. Incomplete CDR3 DNA: TGCAGCGTCGGACTAGCGGGTACTGTGGGAGAGACC.

This clone came up many times. Coverage ceases 3 residues before the CDR3 finishes, and the germline J gene fills in the end. The chain joins TRBV20-1 to TRBJ1-2; D is unresolved. CDR1 DFQATT and CDR2 SNEGSKA come from the germline V gene (reference sequence). Trimming took off 0 bases at V and 2 bases at J, with 10 bases between the two ends. The CDR3 has 14 amino acids. The CDR3 spells CSARDMRLNYGYTF. The DNA read from the CDR3 is TGCAGTGCTAGAGATATGAGGTTAAACTATGGC.

The CDR3 bases that were read are TGCGCCAGCAGGGTCGGGGACACC. The encoded protein is CASRVGDT. The whole CDR3 reads CASRVGDTIYF. The chain is built from TRBV5-1 and TRBJ1-3; unclear D gene. The sequence runs out 3 residues before the end of the CDR3; the remainder is reconstructed from the germline J gene. Germline V gene lookup returns CDR1 SGHRS and CDR2 YFSETQ. CDR3 length: 11 residues. V was pared by 5 bases and J by 8 bases, with 8 bases between. Full variable domain (rest looked up from reference TRBV5-1 and TRBJ1-3): KAGVTQTPRYLIKTRGQQVTLSCSPISGHRSVSWYQQTPGQGLQFLFEYFSETQRNKGNFPGRFSGRQFSNSRSEMNVSTLELGDSALYLCASRVGDTIYFGEGSWLTVV.

This clone was detected a few times. With the read ending 3 residues before the CDR3 end, the germline J gene is used to fill in that end. The V gene is TRBV18, the J gene TRBJ1-2; D gene uncertain. The CDR3 is made up of 13 amino acids. The germline V gene encodes CDR1 KGHSH and CDR2 LQKENI. The CDR3 sequence: CASSPGQFVGYTF. The CDR3 bases that were read are TGTGCCAGCTCACCAGGCCAATTCGTCGGC.

There are many counts of this clone. The read halts 3 residues ahead of the CDR3 end, with the missing end drawn from the germline J gene. The chain couples TRBV11-2 to TRBJ1-6; no clear D. CDR3 length equals 15 residues. Germline V gene lookup returns CDR1 SGHAT and CDR2 FQNNGV. The V end lost 4 bases, the J end lost 8 bases, and 15 bases lay between the germline ends. The CDR3 is CASSSAGREDSPLHF. The CDR3 bases that were read are TGTGCCAGCAGCTCCGCGGGAAGGGAGGATTCACCC.